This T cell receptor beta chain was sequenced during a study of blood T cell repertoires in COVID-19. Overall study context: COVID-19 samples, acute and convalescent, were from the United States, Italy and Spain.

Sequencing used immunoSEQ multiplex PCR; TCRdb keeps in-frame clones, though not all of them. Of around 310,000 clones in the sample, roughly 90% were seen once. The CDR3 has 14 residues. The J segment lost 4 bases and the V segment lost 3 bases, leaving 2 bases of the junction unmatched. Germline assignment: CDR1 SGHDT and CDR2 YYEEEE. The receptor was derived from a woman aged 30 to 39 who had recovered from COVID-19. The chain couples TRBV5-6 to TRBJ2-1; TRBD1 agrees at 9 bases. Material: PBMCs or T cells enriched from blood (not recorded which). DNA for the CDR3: TGTGCCAGCAGCTGGGACAGGGATTACAATGAGCAGTTCTTC. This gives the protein CASSWDRDYNEQFF.